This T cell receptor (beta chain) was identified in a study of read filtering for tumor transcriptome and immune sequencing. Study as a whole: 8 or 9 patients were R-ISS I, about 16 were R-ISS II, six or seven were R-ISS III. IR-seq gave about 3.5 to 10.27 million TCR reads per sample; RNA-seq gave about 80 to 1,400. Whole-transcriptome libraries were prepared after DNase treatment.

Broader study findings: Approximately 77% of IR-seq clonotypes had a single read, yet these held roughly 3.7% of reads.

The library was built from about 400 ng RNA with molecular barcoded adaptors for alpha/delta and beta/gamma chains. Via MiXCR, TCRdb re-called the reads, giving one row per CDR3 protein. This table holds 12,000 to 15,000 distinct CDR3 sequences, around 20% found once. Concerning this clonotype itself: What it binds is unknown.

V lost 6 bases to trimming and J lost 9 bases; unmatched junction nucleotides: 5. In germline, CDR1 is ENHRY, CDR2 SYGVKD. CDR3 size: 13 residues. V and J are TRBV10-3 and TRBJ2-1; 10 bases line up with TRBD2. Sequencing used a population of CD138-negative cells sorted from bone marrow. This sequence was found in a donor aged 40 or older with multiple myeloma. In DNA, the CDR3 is TGTGCCATCAGGACTGGGACTAGCGTTGAGCAGTTCTTC. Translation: CAIRTGTSVEQFF.